The rows below give T cell receptor beta chains drawn from one sample of a study of regulatory T cells in long-lasting Graves disease. TCRdb called the multiplex PCR reads again in MiXCR, with one record for every CDR3 protein. The sample lists about 520,000 distinct CDR3 sequences, more than 10% occurring once. These records were also assigned to another study, of T cells in Graves' hyperthyroidism and ophthalmopathy.

The material sequenced was peripheral blood mononuclear cells (PBMCs), taken at new diagnosis, from a patient treated with antithyroid drugs. All receptors derive from a woman younger than 45 with Graves disease. Each CDR3 is given with its conserved first and last residue. The D gene is left open where the match is weak. The size of a clone is reported for some rows only, either as once, few or many, or as a class for expanded clones.

>few|TRBJ1-5|NA|TRBV10-3
CAISEGSDNQPQHF
TGTGCCATCAGTGAGGGGAGTGACAATCAGCCCCAGCATTTT
>NA|TRBJ2-6|NA|TRBV12-3/TRBV12-4
CASSYSHPGANVLTF
TGTGCCAGCAGTTATTCCCACCCTGGGGCCAACGTCCTGACTTTC
>many|TRBJ2-7|NA|TRBV27
CASRLGMGTPKEEQYF
TGTGCCAGCAGACTAGGCATGGGGACCCCTAAGGAGGAGCAGTACTTC
>few|TRBJ2-1|TRBD1|TRBV5-4
CASSLGLTGGYNEQFF
TGTGCCAGCAGCTTGGGCTTAACAGGGGGCTACAATGAGCAGTTCTTC
>NA|TRBJ2-1|TRBD2|TRBV18
CASSPQFPGLAGASSYNEQFF
TGTGCCAGCTCACCCCAGTTCCCGGGACTAGCGGGGGCCAGCTCCTACAATGAGCAGTTCTTC
>NA|TRBJ1-4|NA|TRBV18
CASSRTDGNEKLFF
TGTGCCAGCTCACGGACAGATGGTAATGAAAAACTGTTTTTT
>many|TRBJ1-6|NA|TRBV12-3/TRBV12-4
CASSLDGERVNSPLHF
TGTGCCAGCAGTTTAGATGGGGAAAGGGTTAATTCACCCCTCCACTTT
>few|TRBJ1-4|TRBD1|TRBV20-1
CSAMGQGVEKLFF
TGCAGTGCTATGGGACAGGGAGTGGAAAAACTGTTTTTT
>NA|TRBJ2-5|TRBD2|TRBV5-8
CASRDRRTSGRLQETQYF
TGTGCCAGCAGAGATCGCCGGACTAGCGGGAGACTCCAAGAGACCCAGTACTTC
>NA|TRBJ2-7|NA|TRBV5-1
CASSPEVDRQSYEQYF
TGTGCCAGCAGCCCGGAGGTGGACCGGCAATCCTACGAGCAGTACTTC
>few|TRBJ2-7|NA|TRBV12-3/TRBV12-4
CASRTESYEQYF
TGTGCCAGCAGGACTGAATCCTACGAGCAGTACTTC
>many|TRBJ1-1|NA|TRBV18
CASSPRRSVNTEAFF
TGTGCCAGCTCACCACGTCGGTCCGTGAACACTGAAGCTTTCTTT
>NA|TRBJ2-4|TRBD2|TRBV20-1
CSAFAPGTIKNIQYF
TGCAGTGCCTTCGCCCCCGGGACTATAAAAAACATTCAGTACTTC
>NA|TRBJ2-2|NA|TRBV2
CASSLHGNTGELFF
TGTGCCAGCAGCTTACACGGGAACACCGGGGAGCTGTTTTTT
>NA|TRBJ2-7|NA|TRBV29-1
CSVGNGRALEQYF
TGCAGCGTTGGGAACGGGAGAGCCCTCGAGCAGTACTTC
>many|TRBJ1-6|NA|TRBV4-3
CASSQLPRSPLHF
TGCGCCAGCAGTCAACTTCCTCGTTCACCCCTCCACTTT
>few|TRBJ2-7|TRBD2|TRBV6-1
CASSRGRAIYEQYF
TGTGCCAGCAGTCGCGGGAGGGCCATATACGAGCAGTACTTC
>NA|TRBJ1-5|NA|TRBV18
CASSLNPGDQPQHF
TGTGCCAGCTCACTTAATCCAGGGGATCAGCCCCAGCATTTT
>many|TRBJ2-1|NA|TRBV11-1
CASSLSLNEQFF
TGTGCCAGCAGCCTTAGTTTGAATGAGCAGTTCTTC
>NA|TRBJ2-3|NA|TRBV10-1
CASSESGQDTQYF
TGCGCCAGCAGTGAGTCGGGACAAGATACGCAGTATTTT
>many|TRBJ1-1|TRBD1|TRBV11-2
CASSLRTGHTEAFF
TGTGCCAGCAGCTTAAGGACAGGGCATACTGAAGCTTTCTTT
>few|TRBJ1-5|NA|TRBV2
CASSEELSGFDQPQHF
TGTGCCAGCAGTGAAGAGTTGTCGGGTTTCGATCAGCCCCAGCATTTT
>once|TRBJ2-1|TRBD2|TRBV7-9
CASSLAVTSGEWDSYNEQFF
TGTGCCAGCAGCTTAGCCGTGACTAGCGGGGAGTGGGACTCCTACAATGAGCAGTTCTTC
>many|TRBJ2-3|NA|TRBV6-1
CASSDGGGRRTDTQYF
TGTGCCAGCAGTGATGGAGGGGGGCGTCGGACAGATACGCAGTATTTT
>NA|TRBJ1-4|NA|TRBV6-2/TRBV6-3
CASSRTRRELFF
TGTGCCAGCAGTCGGACGAGAAGAGAACTGTTTTTT
>many|TRBJ1-1|TRBD1|TRBV29-1
CSGRQGPTEAFF
TGCAGCGGCAGACAGGGACCCACTGAAGCTTTCTTT
>many|TRBJ2-7|TRBD2|TRBV13
CASSSTSGSGYEQYF
TGTGCCAGCAGCTCGACTAGCGGGAGTGGATACGAGCAGTACTTC
>many|TRBJ2-7|TRBD2|TRBV30
CAWRRAGGHKAYEQYF
TGTGCCTGGAGGCGGGCGGGAGGCCACAAAGCCTACGAGCAGTACTTC
>many|TRBJ2-3|NA|TRBV24-1
CATSGGRLDTQYF
TGTGCCACCAGTGGAGGGCGGCTAGATACGCAGTATTTT
>NA|TRBJ2-1|NA|TRBV6-5
CASSYPSEQFF
TGTGCCAGCAGTTATCCCAGTGAGCAGTTCTTC
>NA|TRBJ2-7|NA|TRBV19
CASSIHRTSGGDEQYF
TGTGCCAGTAGTATCCATAGGACCTCAGGGGGGGATGAGCAGTACTTC
>many|TRBJ2-2|NA|TRBV2
CASAPSRANTGELFF
TGTGCCAGCGCTCCGTCCAGGGCGAACACCGGGGAGCTGTTTTTT
>few|TRBJ1-2|NA|TRBV9
CASSTLAGAYGYTF
TGTGCCAGCAGCACACTCGCCGGGGCCTATGGCTACACCTTC
>few|TRBJ1-5|TRBD1|TRBV15
CATSGGQNQPQHF
TGTGCCACCAGCGGGGGACAGAATCAGCCCCAGCATTTT
>many|TRBJ1-1|NA|TRBV6-5
CASSYVGPFTEAFF
TGTGCCAGCAGTTACGTGGGGCCCTTTACTGAAGCTTTCTTT
>many|TRBJ2-2|NA|TRBV11-3
CASSLVQTALGELFF
TGTGCCAGCAGCTTAGTCCAGACGGCTCTCGGGGAGCTGTTTTTT
>many|TRBJ2-5|NA|TRBV2
CASCREIKETQYF
TGTGCCAGTTGCCGGGAGATTAAAGAGACCCAGTACTTC
>many|TRBJ1-1|NA|TRBV2
CASSEWGYTEAFF
TGTGCCAGCAGTGAGTGGGGGTACACTGAAGCTTTCTTT
>few|TRBJ2-7|NA|TRBV6-1
CASGKYYEQYF
TGTGCCAGCGGAAAATACTACGAGCAGTACTTC
>many|TRBJ2-1|TRBD2|TRBV9
CASSYRLAGGLVNEQFF
TGTGCCAGCAGCTATAGACTAGCGGGAGGGCTGGTCAATGAGCAGTTCTTC
>many|TRBJ2-7|NA|TRBV12-3/TRBV12-4
CASSPIEQYF
TGTGCCAGCAGTCCAATCGAGCAGTACTTC
>many|TRBJ2-3|TRBD2|TRBV10-3
CAINGLAGTDTQYF
TGTGCCATCAATGGACTAGCGGGCACAGATACGCAGTATTTT
>NA|TRBJ2-7|TRBD2|TRBV19
CASSAGTSGRPYEQYF
TGTGCCAGTAGCGCGGGAACTAGCGGGAGGCCCTACGAGCAGTACTTC
>NA|TRBJ2-4|TRBD2|TRBV7-8
CASSYIAGAGNIQYF
TGTGCCAGCAGCTACATAGCGGGAGCCGGAAACATTCAGTACTTC
>few|TRBJ1-2|TRBD1|TRBV5-6
CASSRGQGRNGYTF
TGTGCCAGCAGCCGCGGACAGGGGAGGAATGGCTACACCTTC
>few|TRBJ2-1|TRBD2|TRBV20-1
CSARGFEAGGFYNEQFF
TGCAGTGCTAGAGGTTTCGAAGCGGGAGGCTTCTACAATGAGCAGTTCTTC
>few|TRBJ1-1|TRBD1|TRBV6-5
CASRYDRGQGTEAFF
TGTGCCAGCAGATACGACAGGGGTCAGGGCACTGAAGCTTTCTTT
>NA|TRBJ1-2|TRBD1|TRBV20-1
CSARTGPGYTF
TGCAGCGCTCGGACAGGGCCCGGCTACACCTTC
>NA|TRBJ2-5|TRBD2|TRBV11-2
CASRPVGAGQETQYF
TGTGCCAGCAGGCCGGTTGGAGCGGGGCAAGAGACCCAGTACTTC
>many|TRBJ1-2|NA|TRBV12-3/TRBV12-4
CASSLFGRGGTGYGYTF
TGTGCCAGCAGCCTATTCGGCAGGGGAGGTACCGGCTATGGCTACACCTTC
>many|TRBJ2-7|TRBD1|TRBV20-1
CSARDRQGSGYEQYF
TGCAGTGCTAGAGATAGACAGGGTTCTGGTTACGAGCAGTACTTC
>many|TRBJ2-1|TRBD2|TRBV3-1
CASSARGGREFGYNEQFF
TGTGCCAGCAGTGCTAGGGGCGGGAGGGAGTTTGGGTACAATGAGCAGTTCTTC
>many|TRBJ1-5|NA|TRBV12-3/TRBV12-4
CASSLHDQPQHF
TGTGCCAGCAGCCTACACGATCAGCCCCAGCATTTT
>many|TRBJ2-1|NA|TRBV6-2/TRBV6-3
CASSLGGLYNEQFF
TGTGCCAGCAGCTTAGGGGGGCTTTACAATGAGCAGTTCTTC
>few|TRBJ2-4|NA|TRBV28
CASTEGQNIQYF
TGTGCCAGCACGGAGGGCCAAAACATTCAGTACTTC